The source of this T cell receptor beta chain is a study of OX40 agonist ivuxolimab in advanced cancers. Generated by immunoSEQ multiplex PCR, the TCRdb table keeps only in-frame clones and is missing some. The table includes tens of thousands of clones, under 95% detected once. CDR1 is KGHSH, CDR2 LQKENI, per germline. The ends lost 2 bases at V and 2 bases at J; junction bases unmatched: 6. This CDR3 has 15 residues. This receptor was taken from an adult with an advanced solid tumor such as melanoma, head and neck, liver or kidney cancer. The specimen was CD4+ or CD8+ T cells sorted from blood, collected in a trial of the OX40 agonist ivuxolimab. The V and J genes are TRBV18 and TRBJ2-7; 7 bases align to TRBD2. This CDR3 is CASSPSREGAYEQYF. Here the CDR3 DNA reads TGTGCCAGCTCACCATCTAGGGAGGGAGCCTACGAGCAGTACTTC.